This T cell receptor beta chain was sequenced for a study of T cell responses to AZD1222 COVID-19 vaccine. Study-wide results and limits: Repertoire samples came only from after the peak T cell response. Just six AZD1222 recipients were seropositive at baseline. Donors were largely white British and mainly female; clonal diversity was possibly underestimated. Regions left unmutated in variants are reportedly the target of nearly half of spike-specific TCRs.

Here immunoSEQ multiplex PCR was the method, and the copy in TCRdb shows in-frame clones only, minus some. Of around 69,000 clones listed, about four fifths are singletons. Concerning this clone itself: What it recognizes is unknown.

In germline, CDR1 is MNHEY, CDR2 SVGAGI. V was trimmed by 5 bases and J by 6 bases, leaving 14 bases between them. The CDR3 has 13 amino acids. The sample consisted of peripheral blood, taken on day 0 of AZD1222 vaccination. The V call is TRBV6-5, the J call TRBJ2-7; D tentatively reads TRBD1 or TRBD2 (6 bases each). The source is an adult in good health. The DNA for the CDR3 is TGTGCCAGCAGTCCTCGGGGGACAACCGAGCAGTACTTC. Translated, it gives CASSPRGTTEQYF.